This TCR beta chain comes out of a study of control samples from healthy donors and cancer patients. The method was immunoSEQ multiplex PCR; TCRdb's version includes in-frame clones alone and lacks a portion of them. Its table records about 210,000 clones. Material for sequencing was blood. This receptor was obtained from a woman aged 25-40 years in good health.

CDR3 loop: CASSPLQGLAITGELFF. In DNA, the CDR3 is TGTGCCAGCAGCCCCTTACAGGGTCTGGCTATAACCGGGGAGCTGTTTTTT. The genes are TRBV4-2 and TRBJ2-2, with D possibly matching TRBD1 (6 bases). The germline CDR1 and CDR2 sequences are LGHNA and YNFKEQ. This CDR3 has 17 residues. V was shortened by 4 bases and J by 5 bases, with 20 bases between the two germline ends.